This T cell receptor (beta chain) was observed in a study of shared clonotypes between healthy human individuals (dated by TCRdb to 2018 to 2021). Study-wide context: Three men and a couple of women, aged 18 to 49 years, made up the cohort. Per donor, three plates each were used for CD4 naive and CD4 memory, two for CD8 naive, and one for CD8 memory. The study deeply sequenced blood TCR repertoires of five healthy adults to estimate repertoire size and the extent of clonotype sharing between individuals. Leukapheresis yielded between about 0.9 and 9.5 billion PBMCs per donor. To increase sequencing depth and limit assay-specific biases, different laboratories used diverse techniques to prepare libraries and sequence TCR repertoires. Overall study results and their limits: Naive subsets generally had larger estimated clonotype richness than memory subsets did. Sampling was limited to blood, and TCR repertoires in tissue likely differ from TCR repertoires in blood. Compared with non-shared clonotypes, the clonotypes found in all four sorted-subset donors had higher generation probabilities. Pairwise subsampling led to the expectation that sequencing depth would affect the degree of clonotype sharing among donors. Rarefaction of sorted-subset datasets indicated incomplete sequencing despite the large sequencing depth. The genetic and exposure-history diversity represented was limited by the small number of donors. When several donors were compared, the shared fraction of clonotypes was approximately 5% for naive CD4, approximately 3.5% for naive CD8, 2% to 2.5% for memory CD4, and about 0.36% for memory CD8.

Worth noting for this clone: It has no known antigen specificity. Per-base quality was not reported, and no clone a single base away is much larger than it.

The junction shows trimming of 2 bases on V and 2 bases on J, plus 9 bases between the germline ends. Taken from the germline V gene, the CDR1 and CDR2 loops are MRHNA and SNTAGT. From the cysteine through the phenylalanine, the CDR3 covers 14 amino acids. Just the 42-base CDR3 DNA is kept, in frame starting at base 1. Donors were healthy HIV-negative adults with no recently reported acute infections or vaccinations. Every donor was a Caucasian adult residing in Nashville, Tennessee, USA. CD4+ T cells were enriched by magnetic negative selection; naive cells were then positively selected on CD45RA, and the negative fraction formed the memory subset. Blood was collected by leukapheresis, and PBMCs were isolated by Ficoll-Histopaque density gradient centrifugation and then cryopreserved in liquid nitrogen vapor phase. Analytical flow cytometry was used to check the purity and quantity of every magnetically sorted T cell population. Each sorted fraction had its genomic DNA isolated and then quantified by UV absorbance on a Nanodrop 2000c.

Using the deep immunoSEQ assay, TCR CDR3 regions were amplified from genomic DNA by multiplex PCR. Genomic DNA extracted from each cell subset was distributed evenly over all wells of several immunoSEQ 96-well plates, and each plate served as one replicate. For sorted subsets, roughly 0.2 ug genomic DNA, equal to some 28,000 T cell genomes, was loaded into each replicate PCR. Purified libraries were measured with a Qubit 3.0 fluorometer, size-checked on a Bioanalyzer 2100, and measured again with the KAPA Library Quantification kit. Each immunoSEQ 96-well plate was sequenced on its own single-read 150-cycle Illumina NextSeq 550 flow cell. The source study handled its data this way. Because the immunoSEQ output held only junctional sequences and lacked quality scores, the filtering could not match the filtering applied to full-length reads. Sequences were annotated with PyIR, a Python wrapper for IgBLAST v1.9, using IMGT germline references to assign V/J genes and CDR3. Reads with weak V/J assignments (E-value above 1e-6), missing CDR3, stop codons, out-of-frame junctions, or ambiguous translated residues were removed. A V3J clonotype was defined by an identical inferred V gene, J gene, and CDR3 amino acid sequence. The percentage overlap between two repertoires was calculated by dividing the number of shared unique clonotypes by the size of the smaller repertoire. RTK rarefaction, the Chao1 estimator, and Recon v2.1 estimates of unobserved clonotypes were used to assess repertoire richness. Generation probabilities for all TCRbeta clonotypes obtained by the gDNA method from a few donors were computed using OLGA. TCRdb limited this immuneACCESS table to in-frame rearrangements with V and J called. A share of clones is missing; checked studies link under half to unresolved V genes, and the rest is unexplained. Clonal size and the V and J genes are those of that table, whereas D and trimming came from the DNA. This sample is represented by about 2.3 million clones; more than 80% of them were singletons. Together, the top ten hold 0.35% to 0.45% of the sample.

Specimen: naive CD4+ T cells from PBMCs. This specimen's cell subset or site label, interpreted: CD45RA+ positively selected. Recombination joined TRBV6-4 with TRBJ1-1; the D gene identity is not certain. The source of this sequence is a man younger than 35 in good health. Some clones in this sample may be carry-over from other donors' samples. The CDR3 protein sequence reads: CASSDQRKNTEAFF. The sequence in DNA is TGTGCCAGCAGTGACCAGAGAAAAAACACTGAAGCTTTCTTT.